The 17 T cell receptor beta chains in this list originate from one sample, sequenced in a study of cytomegalovirus exposure and HLA in healthy donors. 60 Vbeta and 13 Jbeta primers were used in PCR. Sequencing was performed with immunoSEQ multiplex PCR; in TCRdb, only in-frame clones are kept and a portion is missing. Counted here are over 50,000 clones, 70% to 85% occurring once; the ten biggest clones make up roughly 1.8%. Material for sequencing was PBMCs. The source of these receptors is a man aged 35-49 years in good health and CMV-seronegative.

J is TRBJ2-2 and V is TRBV5-1; the D gene is possibly TRBD2 (6 bases). This CDR3 comprises 16 residues. The V gene lost 4 bases and the J gene lost 1 base, with 14 bases spanning the gap. Germline V gene lookup returns CDR1 SGHRS and CDR2 YFSETQ. The CDR3 coding sequence is TGCGCCAGCAGCCGGGAGCCGGGACTGAACACCGGGGAGCTGTTTTTT. It is translated as CASSREPGLNTGELFF.

The chain joins TRBV30 to TRBJ2-1, with D hard to call. The CDR3 totals 15 residues. The germline V gene has CDR1 GTSNPN and CDR2 SVGIG (reference sequence). V dropped 0 bases and J dropped 4 bases, with 13 bases sitting between them. CDR3 bases: TGTGCCTGGAGTGTACCTCGAACCAGTTACAATGAGCAGTTCTTC. It translates to CAWSVPRTSYNEQFF.

The V call is TRBV19, the J call TRBJ1-5; 10 bases line up with TRBD1. The CDR3 contains 18 residues. The V and J ends lost 7 bases and 2 bases, in that order; junction bases with no gene match: 14. Germline-derived CDR1 and CDR2 are LNHDA and SQIVND (reference sequence). In nucleotides, the CDR3 is TGTGCCAGTACCGATGCCGGGACAGGGGTTAGTGGCAATCAGCCCCAGCATTTT. Encoded protein: CASTDAGTGVSGNQPQHF.

V usage is TRBV27 and J usage is TRBJ1-1; 8 bases map to TRBD1. Germline V gene lookup returns CDR1 MNHEY and CDR2 SMNVEV (reference sequence). V lost 6 bases and J lost 4; bases outside the gene matches: 10. The CDR3 loop spans 15 amino acids. The CDR3: CASRFIGDRITEAFF. The CDR3 DNA follows: TGTGCCAGCAGATTTATAGGGGACAGGATCACTGAAGCTTTCTTT.

This clone was seen more than once but under ten times. This chain uses TRBV4-1 with TRBJ1-1; weak D call: TRBD1 (6 bases). Trimming left V 3 bases short and J 0 bases short, with 14 bases between. Germline V CDR1 and CDR2: MGHRA, YSYEKL. The CDR3 loop spans 16 amino acids. The CDR3 sequence: CASSHGSRDMNTEAFF. The CDR3 DNA is TGCGCCAGCAGCCATGGAAGCCGGGACATGAACACTGAAGCTTTCTTT.

There are a few counts of this clone. The chain combines TRBV6-6 with TRBJ1-6; D uncertain. The CDR3 totals 16 residues. Germline V gene sequence: CDR1 MNHNY, CDR2 SVGAGI (reference sequence). The V end lost 4 bases, the J end lost 6 bases, and 16 bases lay between the germline ends. CDR3 bases: TGTGCCAGCAGTTCCTCCTCACTAGGCCGTAATTCACCCCTCCACTTT. This encodes CASSSSSLGRNSPLHF.

The V call is TRBV4-3, the J call TRBJ2-4; maybe TRBD2 (6 bases). This CDR3 is 15 amino acids long. CDR1 LGHNA and CDR2 YSLEER come from the germline V gene. The V and J ends lost 0 bases and 8 bases respectively, with 14 bases between them. The CDR3 sequence: CASSQDFAGWDIQYF. The CDR3 coding sequence is TGCGCCAGCAGCCAAGATTTTGCGGGGTGGGACATTCAGTACTTC.

Only a few counts were recorded for this clone. This chain joins TRBV7-8 and TRBJ2-5, with 8 bases identical to TRBD2. Germline-derived CDR1 and CDR2 are SGHVS and FQNEAQ. The junction had 14 bases not matched to a gene; V was cut back by 4 bases and J by 4 bases. This CDR3 comprises 17 residues. CDR3 residues: CASSSSPPGLGGETQYF. CDR3 sequence (DNA): TGTGCCAGCAGCTCGTCCCCCCCGGGACTAGGGGGAGAGACCCAGTACTTC.

The V gene is TRBV19, the J gene TRBJ2-5; the D gene is possibly TRBD2 (5 bases). The V end was cut by 3 bases, the J end by 2 bases, with 7 bases between. Germline V CDR1 and CDR2: LNHDA, SQIVND (reference sequence). The CDR3 has 13 residues. CDR3 coding DNA: TGTGCCAGTAGTATCGGACTGCAAGAGACCCAGTACTTC. Translation gives CASSIGLQETQYF.

CDR3 residues: CASSLVQNEQFF. As DNA, the CDR3 is TGTGCCAGCAGCTTAGTACAGAATGAGCAGTTCTTC. The chain couples TRBV7-9 to TRBJ2-1; no firm D call. CDR3 size: 12 residues. The germline V and J ends were trimmed by 1 base and 7 bases, with 5 bases remaining between them. Germline CDR1 is SEHNR and CDR2 is FQNEAQ (reference sequence).

The gene calls are TRBV19 and TRBJ1-1, with 7 bases lining up with TRBD1. Germline CDR1 is LNHDA and CDR2 is SQIVND (reference sequence). This CDR3 comprises 16 residues. V was clipped by 6 bases and J by 0 bases; unmatched bases: 10. The CDR3 sequence: CASRRGGSGMNTEAFF. The CDR3 nucleotides are TGTGCCAGTAGAAGAGGGGGCTCAGGGATGAACACTGAAGCTTTCTTT.

Written as DNA, the CDR3 is TGCGCCAGCAGTGGAAGGGGCGGCAATCAGCCCCAGCATTTT. It codes for CASSGRGGNQPQHF. The chain recombines TRBV10-2 with TRBJ1-5, with D possibly TRBD1 on 5 matching bases. The CDR3 has 14 residues. V lost 4 bases and J 2 bases, leaving 9 bases between the germline ends. In germline, CDR1 is WSHSY, CDR2 SAAADI.

The V call is TRBV7-9, the J call TRBJ2-4; 8 bases agree with TRBD2. The CDR3 is 16 amino acids. V was pared by 4 bases and J by 5 bases, with 10 bases of the junction left unmatched. Per the germline V gene, CDR1 is SEHNR and CDR2 is FQNEAQ (reference sequence). The CDR3 here is CASSSPGGSGENIQYF. The CDR3 DNA reads TGTGCCAGCAGCTCCCCCGGGGGTAGCGGGGAAAACATTCAGTACTTC.

The chain has TRBV12-5 and TRBJ2-7; 8 positions match TRBD1. Germline loops: CDR1 LGHNT, CDR2 FRNRAP. CDR3 length: 16 amino acids. Unmatched junction bases numbered 10, after V lost 2 bases and J lost 4 bases. CDR3 coding DNA: TGTGCTAGTGGTTTGAGAACAGGGGGATATCGGTACGAGCAGTACTTC. Translation gives CASGLRTGGYRYEQYF.

The chain carries TRBV2 and TRBJ1-2, with 7 positions matching TRBD1. CDR3 length: 13 amino acids. V shed 4 bases and J 4 bases; nucleotides not matched to a gene: 3. Germline V gene sequence: CDR1 SNHLY, CDR2 FYNNEI. This CDR3 reads CASSGTGGYGYTF. The CDR3 bases are TGTGCCAGCAGTGGGACAGGCGGCTATGGCTACACCTTC.

The chain joins TRBV7-2 to TRBJ2-5; TRBD2 agrees at 9 bases. V was pared by 1 base and J by 5 bases, with 11 bases of the junction left unmatched. This CDR3 spans 17 amino acids. Germline V gives CDR1 SGHTA, CDR2 FQGNSA. For the CDR3, the DNA is TGTGCCAGCAGCTTAGTATCCGTAGCGGGGGTTGGGGAGACCCAGTACTTC. Protein product: CASSLVSVAGVGETQYF.

Written as DNA, the CDR3 is TGTGCCAGCAGCTTAGCAGGGGCCTGGTCACCCCTCCACTTT. Protein: CASSLAGAWSPLHF. The chain has TRBV7-9 and TRBJ1-6; tentative D call: TRBD1 (5 bases). Germline values: CDR1 SEHNR, CDR2 FQNEAQ (reference sequence). The CDR3 length is 14 residues. Trimming cost V 0 bases and J 10 bases, with 10 bases left between them.